This passage covers 12 T cell receptor beta chains from one sample sequenced in a study of blood T cell repertoires in COVID-19 (dated by TCRdb to the early 2020s). Library prep was done by the immunoSEQ multiplex PCR assay. This immuneACCESS table, as held by TCRdb, lists in-frame sequences with V and J called but not all clones. Of the missing ones, under half trace to an unresolved V gene in checked studies; the others have no known cause. Here the sample has some 250,000 clones; more than 70% occur a single time. Jointly, the top ten make up 0.9% to 1% of the sample. What was sequenced was peripheral blood. The receptor set was obtained from a woman in her forties who had recovered from COVID-19.

This clone was seen once. This chain joins TRBV19 and TRBJ2-2; 11 bases are shared with TRBD2. Trimming at V came to 5 bases and at J to 6 bases, leaving 5 bases not matched to a gene. Germline-derived CDR1 and CDR2 are LNHDA and SQIVND (reference sequence). CDR3 length: 15 amino acids. In nucleotides, the CDR3 is TGTGCCAGTAGTGGCCTAGCGGGGGGACCCGGGGAGCTGTTTTTT. It is translated as CASSGLAGGPGELFF.

This chain links TRBV25-1 with TRBJ2-5, with 12 bases lining up with TRBD2. The V gene's germline CDR1 is MGHDK and CDR2 SYGVNS. The V gene end was trimmed by 3 bases and the J gene end by 7 bases; junction bases not matched to a gene: 6. The length of the CDR3 is 15 residues. The CDR3 coding sequence is TGTGCCAGCAGTGACCCGACTAGCGGGAGTTGGACCCAGTACTTC. Its translation: CASSDPTSGSWTQYF.

The chain recombines TRBV5-1 with TRBJ2-7; 12 bases are a match to TRBD2. CDR3 length equals 13 residues. Losses at the gene ends were 5 bases for V and 3 bases for J; bases not matched to a gene: 0. Per germline, CDR1 SGHRS and CDR2 YFSETQ. The CDR3 here is CASRTSGSYEQYF. The CDR3 DNA is TGCGCCAGCAGGACTAGCGGGAGCTACGAGCAGTACTTC.

The gene calls are TRBV9 and TRBJ1-2, with a possible D match to TRBD1 (6 bases). Between the trimmed V and J ends, which lost 7 bases and 4 bases, there was a span of 17 bases. The CDR3 loop spans 14 amino acids. Per the germline V gene, CDR1 is SGDLS and CDR2 is YYNGEE. CDR3 amino acids: CASPYGGGPYGYTF. The CDR3 bases are TGTGCCAGCCCCTACGGGGGGGGCCCCTATGGCTACACCTTC.

This clone was seen just once. This rearrangement joins TRBV3-1 (or the pseudogene TRBV3-2) to TRBJ2-2, with 14 bases identical to TRBD2. The germline V gene encodes CDR1 LGHDT and CDR2 YNNKEL (reference sequence). V dropped 7 bases and J dropped 7; count of bases not matched to a gene: 17. The CDR3 runs 19 residues. The CDR3 DNA reads TGTGCCAGCACCCCCGGATGGACTAGCGGGAGGCCGGGGGGCGGGGAGCTGTTTTTT. It specifies CASTPGWTSGRPGGGELFF.

This chain connects TRBV6-1 to TRBJ2-7; D possibly corresponds to TRBD1 (7 bases). This CDR3 is 18 amino acids long. The V and J ends lost 4 bases and 0 bases respectively, with 22 bases between them. CDR1 and CDR2 (germline): MNHNS, SASEGT. CDR3 sequence reads: CASSAGLRGPGPSYEQYV. The CDR3 bases are TGTGCCAGCAGTGCAGGACTAAGGGGGCCGGGGCCCTCCTACGAGCAGTACGTC.

The chain combines TRBV4-1 with TRBJ1-5, with TRBD1 identical over 8 bases. CDR1 and CDR2 from the germline V gene are MGHRA and YSYEKL. This CDR3 is 17 amino acids long. V lost 0 bases, J lost 1 base, and 5 bases stayed unmatched. CDR3 DNA sequence: TGCGCCAGCAGCCAAGAGGCAGGGGGCGGGAGCAATCAGCCCCAGCATTTT. As protein: CASSQEAGGGSNQPQHF.

Notes on this clone: Other DNA sequences from this sample encode an identical CDR3 as well. J is TRBJ2-7 and V is TRBV19; D may be TRBD1 (5 bases). Trimming shortened V by 1 base and J by 3 bases, and 7 bases separated the two germline ends. From germline, CDR1 is LNHDA and CDR2 SQIVND (reference sequence). This CDR3 comprises 13 residues. The DNA of the CDR3 is TGTGCCAGTAGTATAGGAAGGGGCTACGAGCAGTACTTC. Its translation is CASSIGRGYEQYF.

J is TRBJ2-4 and V is TRBV20-1, with a weak D call TRBD2 (6 bases). Germline V lookup: CDR1 DFQATT, CDR2 SNEGSKA (reference sequence). This CDR3 is built from 15 residues. Trimming took 3 bases from V and 9 from J, leaving 21 bases between them. The CDR3 protein is CSASRGGTAGRIQYF. The CDR3, as DNA: TGCAGTGCTAGTCGCGGTGGCACCGCGGGGCGCATTCAGTACTTC.

The rearrangement uses TRBV25-1 and TRBJ2-2; 7 bases line up with TRBD2. This CDR3 comprises 17 residues. CDR1 is MGHDK, CDR2 SYGVNS, per germline. The J segment lost 1 base and the V segment lost 1 base, leaving 6 bases of the junction unmatched. CDR3 sequence reads: CASSEWASGMNTGELFF. The CDR3 DNA sequence: TGTGCCAGCAGTGAATGGGCTAGCGGAATGAACACCGGGGAGCTGTTTTTT. The variable domain in full, with the rest retrieved from reference TRBV25-1 and TRBJ2-2, is EADIYQTPRYLVIGTGKKITLECSQTMGHDKMYWYQQDPGMELHLIHYSYGVNSTEKGDLSSESTVSRIRTEHFPLTLESARPSHTSQYLCASSEWASGMNTGELFFGEGSRLTVL.

The chain joins TRBV30 to TRBJ1-2; 7 bases align to TRBD1. This CDR3 comprises 15 residues. Looked up from germline, CDR1 is GTSNPN and CDR2 is SVGIG (reference sequence). J lost 2 bases, V lost 5 bases, and 11 bases had no gene match. The CDR3 loop is CAWLRRGTVNYGYTF. As DNA, the CDR3 is TGTGCCTGGCTCCGCCGCGGGACAGTCAACTATGGCTACACCTTC.

The chain combines TRBV10-3 with TRBJ2-1, with 8 bases lining up with TRBD2. This CDR3 is built from 14 residues. V shed 8 bases, J shed 2 bases, and the junction held 5 bases outside the gene matches. In germline, CDR1 is ENHRY, CDR2 SYGVKD. The CDR3 loop reads CAILAAGAYNEQFF. For the CDR3, the DNA is TGTGCCATCCTAGCAGCGGGAGCCTACAATGAGCAGTTCTTC.